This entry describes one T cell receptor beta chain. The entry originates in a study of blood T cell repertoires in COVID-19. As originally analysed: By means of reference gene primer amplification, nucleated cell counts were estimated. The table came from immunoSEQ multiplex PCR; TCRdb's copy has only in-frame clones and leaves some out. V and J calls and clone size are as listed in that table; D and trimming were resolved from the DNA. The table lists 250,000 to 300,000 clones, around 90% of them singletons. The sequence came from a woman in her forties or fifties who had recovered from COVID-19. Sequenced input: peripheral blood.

CDR3 protein: CASSMTGEVTDTQYF. CDR3 in DNA: TGCGCCAGCAGCATGACAGGGGAGGTCACAGATACGCAGTATTTT. This chain joins TRBV5-1 and TRBJ2-3; 8 bases map to TRBD1. This CDR3 spans 15 amino acids. Germline trimming cut 4 bases from V and 2 bases from J; bases unmatched to any gene: 6. The germline CDR1 and CDR2 sequences are SGHRS and YFSETQ.